This TCR beta chain emerged from a study of shared clonotypes between healthy human individuals. Germline V lookup: CDR1 MDHEN, CDR2 SYDVKM. The ends lost 7 bases at V and 4 bases at J; junction bases unmatched: 8. The CDR3 totals 15 residues. About this clone itself: Its antigen is not identified.

The method was immunoSEQ multiplex PCR; TCRdb's version includes in-frame clones alone and lacks a portion of them. The sample shows millions of clones, roughly 93% of them seen only once. Study outcomes and limitations: Naive subsets, compared against memory subsets, generally had larger estimated richness values.

Material for sequencing was naive CD4+ T cells from PBMCs. Subset described: CD45RA+ positively selected. This clonotype was obtained from a man aged 18 to 29 in good health. Some clones in this sample may be carry-over from other donors' samples. V usage is TRBV28 and J usage is TRBJ2-1; 9 bases line up with TRBD2. The CDR3 is CASIRGTSGYNEQFF. Written as DNA, the CDR3 is TGTGCCAGCATAAGAGGAACTAGCGGGTACAATGAGCAGTTCTTC.